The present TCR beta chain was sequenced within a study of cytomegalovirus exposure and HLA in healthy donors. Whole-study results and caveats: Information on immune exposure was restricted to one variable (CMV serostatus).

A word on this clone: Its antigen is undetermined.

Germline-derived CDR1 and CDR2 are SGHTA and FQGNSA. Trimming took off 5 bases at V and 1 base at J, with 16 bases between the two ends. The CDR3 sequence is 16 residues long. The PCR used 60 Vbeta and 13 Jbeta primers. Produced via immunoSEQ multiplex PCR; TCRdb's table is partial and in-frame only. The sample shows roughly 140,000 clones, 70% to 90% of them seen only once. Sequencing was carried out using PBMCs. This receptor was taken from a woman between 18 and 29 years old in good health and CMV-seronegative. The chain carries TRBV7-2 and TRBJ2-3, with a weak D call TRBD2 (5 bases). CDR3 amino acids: CASSPRGGYRTDTQYF. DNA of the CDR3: TGTGCCAGCAGCCCCCGAGGCGGGTATCGCACAGATACGCAGTATTTT.